The text below deals with one TCR beta chain. The antigen remains undetermined. The data were taken from a study of blood T cells in healthy people across ages. The germline V gene has CDR1 MNHEY and CDR2 SVGAGI. With 2 bases removed from V and 6 bases from J, the gap between germline ends came to 10 bases. The CDR3 is 13 amino acids. Regarding the study as a whole: Changes seen in expanded clonotypes were possibly confounded by donor CMV status left unknown. Donors of long life had a larger count of naive CD4+ cells and greater diversity than aged donors.

A second roughly 6 to 11 cycle PCR used barcoded and J-beta primers. The authors tagged each cDNA molecule using a template-switch adaptor with 12 random nucleotides. TCRdb reanalysed the 5' RACE reads using MiXCR and keeps one entry per CDR3 protein. The sample holds approximately 940,000 distinct CDR3 sequences, roughly 50% seen once. Sequencing used blood. The sequence came from a man aged 30 to 45 in good health. The chain carries TRBV6-5 and TRBJ1-1; D gene ambiguous. The CDR3 spells CASSYGAQAEAFF. CDR3 bases: TGTGCCAGCAGTTACGGAGCGCAGGCTGAAGCTTTCTTT.